The 8 T cell receptor beta chains below come from one sample, sequenced in a study of blood T cell repertoires in COVID-19. Assay used: immunoSEQ multiplex PCR; TCRdb lists only in-frame clones, some missing. The sample consists of over 75,000 clones, around four fifths of them appearing once. The material sequenced was peripheral blood. These receptors all stem from a man between 70 and 80 years old with acute or convalescent COVID-19.

The V gene is TRBV7-3, the J gene TRBJ2-3, with 12 bases identical to TRBD2. In germline, CDR1 is SGHTA, CDR2 FQGTGA. The CDR3 spans 16 residues. V trimming: 4 bases; J trimming: 1 base; junction bases outside the gene matches: 3. For the CDR3, the DNA is TGTGCCAGCAGCTCGGGACTAGCGGGTGGCACAGATACGCAGTATTTT. Protein sequence: CASSSGLAGGTDTQYF.

This chain links TRBV7-3 with TRBJ2-2, with D tentatively TRBD2 (5 bases). The CDR3 contains 16 residues. V was shortened by 5 bases and J by 0 bases, with 13 bases between the two germline ends. Germline V gene lookup returns CDR1 SGHTA and CDR2 FQGTGA. CDR3 coding DNA: TGTGCCAGCAGCCCCCGAGGGCCAACGAACACCGGGGAGCTGTTTTTT. Its translation is CASSPRGPTNTGELFF.

V gene TRBV7-2 combines with J gene TRBJ2-1; TRBD2 is a possible D gene (6 bases). Trimming took off 2 bases at V and 5 bases at J, with 13 bases between the two ends. CDR1 and CDR2 from the germline V gene are SGHTA and FQGNSA. The CDR3 totals 15 residues. This chain's CDR3 is CASSLMGLSNNEQFF. The CDR3 DNA reads TGTGCCAGCAGCTTAATGGGACTGTCCAACAATGAGCAGTTCTTC.

The rearrangement links TRBV7-2 to TRBJ1-4; D is possibly TRBD1 (6 bases). This CDR3 spans 13 amino acids. Germline V CDR1 and CDR2: SGHTA, FQGNSA. V dropped 5 bases and J dropped 8 bases, with 12 bases sitting between them. The CDR3 loop is CASSRGGFEKLFF. CDR3 coding DNA: TGTGCCAGCAGCCGAGGGGGTTTCGAAAAACTGTTTTTT.

Note on this clone: The junction differs from germline at one of its ends, possibly a read error. The chain uses TRBV7-7 and TRBJ1-1, with D hard to call. Germline CDR1 is SSHAT and CDR2 is FNYEAQ (reference sequence). CDR3 length: 13 amino acids. The CDR3 loop is CASSFSENTEAFF. The CDR3 region has the DNA TGTGCTAGCAGCTTTTCAGAGAACACTGAAGCTTTCTTT.

CDR3 bases: TGTGCCAGCAGAACCCAGGGTCACCAAGAGACCCAGTACTTC. Translated: CASRTQGHQETQYF. The J gene is TRBJ2-5, the V gene TRBV6-5; the D gene is possibly TRBD1 (5 bases). CDR3 length: 14 amino acids. V was clipped by 6 bases and J by 0 bases, with 11 bases between them. Per germline, CDR1 MNHEY and CDR2 SVGAGI.

This chain links TRBV4-3 with TRBJ1-2, with 8 bases lining up with TRBD1. V shed 2 bases and J 0 bases; nucleotides not matched to a gene: 5. This CDR3 comprises 16 residues. The germline gives CDR1 LGHNA, CDR2 YSLEER. The CDR3 spells CASSQLGQGANYGYTF. The CDR3 nucleotides read TGCGCCAGCAGCCAACTCGGACAGGGAGCTAACTATGGCTACACCTTC.

J is TRBJ2-1 and V is TRBV6-5; 13 positions agree with TRBD2. J was trimmed by 11 bases and V by 4 bases; bases with no gene match: 11. The CDR3 runs 16 residues. Germline V lookup: CDR1 MNHEY, CDR2 SVGAGI. The CDR3 DNA reads as TGTGCCAGCAGTTCGGGACTAGCGGGACCTGATAGCAAGCAGTTCTTC. Its translation: CASSSGLAGPDSKQFF.